These 8 T cell receptor beta chains share one sample of origin, sequenced in a study of neurological immune-mediated disorders. TCRdb re-analysed the 5' RACE reads in MiXCR, keeping a single row per CDR3 protein. This sample yields under 90,000 distinct CDR3 sequences, of which around 9.9% are seen a single time; 1.5% to 2% belongs to the top ten. Sequencing input: PBMCs. Source of these receptors: a man aged 50-60 years in good health.

This clonotype was picked up many times. The chain employs TRBV29-1 and TRBJ1-2; D not certain. Trimming stripped 4 bases from V and 5 bases from J, with 11 bases between. This CDR3 contains 12 residues. Germline V gene sequence: CDR1 SQVTM, CDR2 ANQGSEA. CDR3 protein: CSVGADQYGYTF. CDR3 DNA sequence: TGCAGCGTTGGGGCAGACCAATATGGCTACACCTTC.

The sample holds many counts of this clonotype. The chain employs TRBV6-5 and TRBJ2-3, with TRBD2 as a possible D gene (5 bases). The CDR3 loop spans 17 amino acids. V shed 0 bases and J shed 1 base, with 14 bases lying between them. The germline V gene encodes CDR1 MNHEY and CDR2 SVGAGI. CDR3 in amino acids: CASSYSRIRAGTDTQYF. CDR3 bases: TGTGCCAGCAGTTACTCGAGAATTCGAGCGGGCACAGATACGCAGTATTTT.

This clonotype has at least ten counts. The V call is TRBV7-3, the J call TRBJ2-4; D may be TRBD1 or TRBD2 (5 bases each). CDR3 size: 20 residues. Germline CDR1 and CDR2: SGHTA and FQGTGA. The ends were cut back, 6 bases at V and 0 bases at J, with 27 bases in the middle. CDR3 DNA: TGTGCCAGCAGACAAACTAGGGCTCGGGACGGGCGAGTAGCCAAAAACATTCAGTACTTC. Its protein product is CASRQTRARDGRVAKNIQYF.

This clonotype was recorded a few times. The chain uses TRBV12-3 or TRBV12-4 and TRBJ1-2; D unclear. V was clipped by 4 bases and J by 4 bases, with 16 bases between them. The CDR3 sequence is 15 residues long. The CDR3 reads CASSYSTPASYGYTF. For the CDR3, the DNA is TGTGCCAGCAGTTACTCCACCCCGGCCAGCTATGGCTACACCTTC.

This clonotype showed up many times. This rearrangement joins TRBV6-2 or TRBV6-3 to TRBJ2-3, with D perhaps TRBD2 (6 bases). This CDR3 is 16 amino acids long. The germline CDR1 and CDR2 sequences are MNHEY and SVGEGT. Trimming stripped 5 bases from V and 4 bases from J, with 19 bases between. The CDR3 sequence is CASSLHPGLSSDTQYF. Here the CDR3 DNA reads TGTGCCAGCAGTCTACACCCGGGACTGTCCTCAGATACGCAGTATTTT.

This clonotype came up many times. The chain links TRBV3-1 to TRBJ2-3; 10 positions agree with TRBD2. V lost 3 bases and J lost 0; bases outside the gene matches: 3. Germline V gene sequence: CDR1 LGHDT, CDR2 YNNKEL (reference sequence). This CDR3 region has 16 residues. The CDR3 nucleotides are TGTGCCAGCAGCCAGATAGCGGGGGGTAGCACAGATACGCAGTATTTT. Protein: CASSQIAGGSTDTQYF.

The table lists this clonotype with many counts. The rearrangement joins TRBV12-3 or TRBV12-4 to TRBJ1-6; the match to TRBD1 covers 8 bases. The ends lost 7 bases at V and 10 bases at J; junction bases unmatched: 12. The CDR3 has 15 residues. CDR3: CASIFGDRGRSPLHF. CDR3 DNA sequence: TGTGCCAGCATCTTTGGCGACAGGGGAAGGTCACCCCTCCACTTT.

This clonotype was counted at least ten times. J is TRBJ1-2 and V is TRBV29-1; the D gene is possibly TRBD1 (6 bases). The germline gives CDR1 SQVTM, CDR2 ANQGSEA. Trimming cost V 3 bases and J 7 bases, with 15 bases left between them. The CDR3 length is 13 residues. CDR3 bases: TGCAGCGTTGACCTCCCGGGGGGCCTTGGCTACACCTTC. The encoded protein is CSVDLPGGLGYTF. The complete variable domain, with remaining parts taken from reference TRBV29-1 and TRBJ1-2, reads SAVISQKPSRDICQRGTSLTIQCQVDSQVTMMFWYRQQPGQSLTLIATANQGSEATYESGFVIDKFPISRPNLTFSTLTVSNMSPEDSSIYLCSVDLPGGLGYTFGSGTRLTVV.